This passage covers 9 T cell receptor beta chains from one sample sequenced in a study of regulatory T cells in long-lasting Graves disease (dated by TCRdb to 2020 to 2023). In the paper's terms, the time point label means: persistent/refractory GD, antithyroid drugs over 5 years with positive TRAb. RNA was extracted from PBMCs in TRIzol for both TCR sequencing and RNA sequencing. The library was obtained by multiplex PCR. Sequenced on an Illumina HiSeq 4000. To build TCR beta libraries, CDR3 regions were amplified by Arm-PCR using iRepertoire HTBI primers. Using fastp trimming at Q25 and MiXCR clonotype assembly, TCRdb reanalyzed the public sequencing data and kept in-frame beta chains. Each entry is one CDR3 protein sequence, shown with its most common DNA and genes. The sample table contains about 470,000 distinct CDR3 sequences; only one count was recorded for roughly 20% of them. The top ten clones comprise about 8.3% of the sample.

The specimen was peripheral blood mononuclear cells (PBMCs), collected when the disease was refractory, from a patient treated with antithyroid drugs. These receptors were taken from a female donor with Graves disease.

This sequence joins TRBV7-3 and TRBJ2-7; D unclear. The germline V gene encodes CDR1 SGHTA and CDR2 FQGTGA. This CDR3 is 14 amino acids long. V was trimmed by 2 bases and J by 6 bases, leaving 14 bases between them. CDR3 amino acids: CASSLFARSGEQYF. The CDR3 DNA sequence: TGTGCCAGCAGCTTATTCGCGAGATCGGGCGAGCAGTACTTC.

This clonotype turned up a few times. This sequence joins TRBV4-1 and TRBJ1-5; D might be TRBD1 (6 bases). Germline values: CDR1 MGHRA, CDR2 YSYEKL. The CDR3 length is 16 residues. V dropped 0 bases and J dropped 7 bases, with 16 bases sitting between them. DNA for the CDR3: TGCGCCAGCAGCCAAGATAAAGACAGGCTGGACCAGCCCCAGCATTTT. It specifies CASSQDKDRLDQPQHF.

In this sample, this clonotype turned up many times. CDR3 residues: CASGLQPGYTF. The CDR3 coding sequence is TGTGCCAGTGGACTGCAACCCGGCTACACCTTC. The V call is TRBV6-1, the J call TRBJ1-2; D gene uncertain. The germline V gene encodes CDR1 MNHNS and CDR2 SASEGT. CDR3 size: 11 residues. V was trimmed by 9 bases and J by 8 bases, leaving 13 bases between them.

This clonotype was seen a handful of times. The chain is built from TRBV9 and TRBJ2-7; 10 bases are a match to TRBD1. The CDR3 covers 15 residues. Losses at the gene ends were 5 bases for V and 6 bases for J; bases not matched to a gene: 11. Germline CDR1 reads SGDLS; CDR2 reads YYNGEE. The CDR3, as DNA: TGTGCCAGCAGTCTAAACTCCGACAGGGGGCGCGAGCAGTACTTC. Translated: CASSLNSDRGREQYF.

This clonotype was seen more than once but under ten times. This rearrangement joins TRBV9 to TRBJ2-7; TRBD1 matches 12 bases. The germline gives CDR1 SGDLS, CDR2 YYNGEE. With V trimmed by 2 bases and J by 6 bases, 3 bases remained unmatched. There are 14 residues in the CDR3. Here the CDR3 reads CASSVRDRGLEQYF. CDR3 bases: TGTGCCAGCAGCGTCCGGGACAGGGGGCTCGAGCAGTACTTC.

This clonotype was counted a few times. CDR3 loop: CASSKQGGEKNTEAFF. The CDR3 DNA is TGTGCCAGCAGTAAACAGGGGGGAGAGAAGAACACTGAAGCTTTCTTT. The chain is built from TRBV6-1 and TRBJ1-1, with 8 bases fitting TRBD1. In germline, CDR1 is MNHNS, CDR2 SASEGT. The CDR3 extends over 16 amino acids. The V gene end was trimmed by 5 bases and the J gene end by 1 base; junction bases not matched to a gene: 9.

Remarks on this clonotype: A single base is all that separates this from a far larger clone, so a read error is likely. Since the CDR3 does not end with the conserved phenylalanine or tryptophan, this likely comes from a read error. The chain has TRBV28 and TRBJ2-2, with a weak D call TRBD1 (6 bases). The J call could be wrong; TRBJ1-1 is a better fit for the DNA end. This CDR3 comprises 12 residues. Germline V gives CDR1 MDHEN, CDR2 SYDVKM. For the CDR3, the DNA is TGTGCCAGCAGTTTACAACAGGGCGTAGCTTTCCTT. Translation: CASSLQQGVAFL.

This chain joins TRBV20-1 and TRBJ2-2; TRBD2 agrees at 9 bases. J lost 6 bases, V lost 3 bases, and 11 bases had no gene match. The CDR3 has 16 amino acids. Germline V CDR1 and CDR2: DFQATT, SNEGSKA (reference sequence). The CDR3 DNA reads TGCAGTGCTAGGAGTGATCGCGGGAGGGCCTCCGGGGAGCTGTTTTTT. The encoded protein is CSARSDRGRASGELFF.

The chain combines TRBV6-1 with TRBJ2-7; the D gene is possibly TRBD2 (6 bases). The CDR3 has 14 residues. V was pared by 8 bases and J by 0 bases, with 14 bases between. CDR1 and CDR2 (germline): MNHNS, SASEGT. In nucleotides, the CDR3 is TGTGCCAGCTGCGGGACGGCGACCTCCTACGAGCAGTACTTC. Its protein product is CASCGTATSYEQYF.